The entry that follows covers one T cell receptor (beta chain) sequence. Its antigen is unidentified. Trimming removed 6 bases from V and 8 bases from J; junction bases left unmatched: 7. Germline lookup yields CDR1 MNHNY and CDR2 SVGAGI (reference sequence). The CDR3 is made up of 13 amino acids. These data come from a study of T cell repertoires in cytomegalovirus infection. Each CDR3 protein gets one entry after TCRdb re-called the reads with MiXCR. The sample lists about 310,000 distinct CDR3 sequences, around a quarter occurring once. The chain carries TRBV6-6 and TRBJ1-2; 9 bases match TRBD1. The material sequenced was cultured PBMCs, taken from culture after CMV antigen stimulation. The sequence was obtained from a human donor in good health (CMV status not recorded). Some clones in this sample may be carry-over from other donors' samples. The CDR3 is CASSLTGGGGYTF. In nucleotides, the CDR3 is TGTGCCAGCAGCCTTACAGGGGGCGGCGGCTACACCTTC.